This TCR beta chain derives from a study of Graves' ophthalmopathy and Graves' hyperthyroidism. Excluded: other autoimmune disease, uncontrolled infection, pregnancy or lactation. Physicians reached a diagnosis by relying on clinical symptoms, serum thyroxine, TRAb, thyroid ultrasound and orbital computed tomography. The CDR3 sequence is 13 residues long. With 7 bases removed from V and 4 bases from J, the gap between germline ends came to 13 bases. Germline V CDR1 and CDR2: LNHDA, SQIVND (reference sequence). RNA transcripts served as template for amplifying TCR beta CDR3 sequences. HTBI-primed first-round RT-PCR preceded second-round multiplex PCR. MiXCR, applied by TCRdb to the multiplex PCR reads, yields one record per CDR3 protein. Counted here are roughly 1.1 million distinct CDR3 sequences, 35% to 40% occurring once; the ten biggest clones make up approximately 10%. Study conclusions and caveats: With over 85% sensitivity and about 83% specificity, a 13-signature model separated ophthalmopathy from stable hyperthyroidism. Appearing in blood as well were most expanded thyroid clonotypes above 0.001 frequency.

A note on this clonotype: As yet, its antigen is unknown.

This sequence joins TRBV19 and TRBJ1-2; TRBD1 is a possible D gene (5 bases). Specimen: peripheral blood or thyroid tissue (not recorded which). The origin of this receptor is an adult man with Graves' hyperthyroidism. The CDR3 DNA is TGTGCCAGTAAAGAGGCAGGGAGCTATGGCTACACCTTC. Translating it yields CASKEAGSYGYTF.